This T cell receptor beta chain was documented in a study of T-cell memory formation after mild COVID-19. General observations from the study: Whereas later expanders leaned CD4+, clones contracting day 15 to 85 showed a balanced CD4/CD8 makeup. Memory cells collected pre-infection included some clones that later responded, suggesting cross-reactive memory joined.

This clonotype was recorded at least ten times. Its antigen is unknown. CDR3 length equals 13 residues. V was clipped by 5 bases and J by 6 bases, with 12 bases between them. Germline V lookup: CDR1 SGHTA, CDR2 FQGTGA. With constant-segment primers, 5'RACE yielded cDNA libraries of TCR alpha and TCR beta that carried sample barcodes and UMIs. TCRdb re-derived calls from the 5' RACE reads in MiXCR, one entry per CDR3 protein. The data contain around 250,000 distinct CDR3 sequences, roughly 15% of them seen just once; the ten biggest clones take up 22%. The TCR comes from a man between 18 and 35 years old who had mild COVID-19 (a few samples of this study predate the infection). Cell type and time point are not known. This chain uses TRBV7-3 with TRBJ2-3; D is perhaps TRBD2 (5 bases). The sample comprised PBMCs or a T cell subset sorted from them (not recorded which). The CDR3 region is CASSPPGGDTQYF. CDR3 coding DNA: TGTGCCAGCAGCCCTCCCGGCGGGGATACGCAGTATTTT.